The present T cell receptor beta chain was sequenced within a study of blood T cell repertoires in COVID-19. Patients at the Seattle site were enrolled during active infection and followed longitudinally. In the authors' methods: Reference gene primers were amplified, and this amplification served to estimate nucleated cell counts. The protocol was immunoSEQ multiplex PCR, while the TCRdb copy is restricted to in-frame clones and leaves out a portion. Clone size and V and J calls were adopted from that table, with D and trimming inferred from the DNA. The repertoire holds roughly 320,000 clones, with around 90% as singletons. The length of the CDR3 is 15 residues. CDR1 is SGHAT, CDR2 FQNNGV, per germline. V was trimmed by 3 bases and J by 6 bases, leaving 17 bases between them.

Specimen: peripheral blood. This TCR was recovered from a woman aged 50 to 60 with COVID-19, enrolled during active disease. The chain has TRBV11-2 and TRBJ1-2; possibly TRBD1 for D (5 bases). CDR3 in DNA: TGTGCCAGCAGCTTGGGAATAGGGGCTCTGGATGGCTACACCTTC. Amino acids: CASSLGIGALDGYTF.